The 10 T cell receptor beta chains presented below share a single source sample, sequenced in a study of T cell responses to AZD1222 COVID-19 vaccine. TCRdb's copy holds only in-frame clones and misses some; the assay was immunoSEQ multiplex PCR. Of about 92,000 clones in the sample, roughly 90% are singletons; the top ten hold 4.5% to 6%. This material consisted of peripheral blood, taken on day 0 of AZD1222 vaccination. Source of these receptors: an adult in good health.

CDR3 loop: CASSLEGRTYNEQFF. The CDR3 DNA follows: TGTGCCAGCAGCTTAGAGGGGAGGACCTACAATGAGCAGTTCTTC. V gene TRBV7-9 combines with J gene TRBJ2-1; perhaps TRBD2 as D (6 bases). Deletions cut 1 base from V and 2 bases from J, with 9 bases between. CDR3 length equals 15 residues. Per the germline V gene, CDR1 is SEHNR and CDR2 is FQNEAQ (reference sequence).

This sequence joins TRBV18 and TRBJ2-2, with TRBD1 identical over 9 bases. This CDR3 contains 16 residues. Germline V gives CDR1 KGHSH, CDR2 LQKENI. V lost 3 bases to trimming and J lost 4 bases; unmatched junction nucleotides: 6. CDR3 region: CASSPGTGRPTGELFF. The CDR3 region has the DNA TGTGCCAGCTCACCCGGGACAGGGAGGCCCACCGGGGAGCTGTTTTTT.

CDR3 sequence: CASSVGLSTDTQYF. The CDR3 bases are TGTGCCAGTAGTGTGGGACTTTCCACAGATACGCAGTATTTT. The chain has TRBV19 and TRBJ2-3, with a tentative D call TRBD2 (6 bases). Germline V gene sequence: CDR1 LNHDA, CDR2 SQIVND (reference sequence). This CDR3 spans 14 amino acids. The ends were cut back, 5 bases at V and 2 bases at J, with 11 bases in the middle.

The chain uses TRBV28 and TRBJ1-2; 9 nucleotides line up with TRBD1. Germline V gene data show CDR1 as MDHEN and CDR2 as SYDVKM. The V and J ends lost 4 bases and 4 bases, in that order; junction bases with no gene match: 13. This CDR3 spans 17 amino acids. CDR3 DNA sequence: TGTGCCAGCAGTTCCTCCGGGACAGGGAATGAGGGCTATGGCTACACCTTC. It encodes CASSSSGTGNEGYGYTF.

The chain joins TRBV10-3 to TRBJ1-2, with D possibly being TRBD1 (5 bases). Trimming shortened V by 4 bases and J by 4 bases, and 19 bases separated the two germline ends. The CDR3 length is 16 residues. Per germline, CDR1 ENHRY and CDR2 SYGVKD. CDR3 sequence reads: CAISVSVGRDAYGYTF. DNA of the CDR3: TGTGCCATCAGTGTATCAGTTGGCAGGGATGCCTATGGCTACACCTTC.

CDR3 in amino acids: CASSLGTGGKNTEAFF. The DNA for the CDR3 is TGTGCCAGCAGTTTAGGGACAGGGGGGAAGAACACTGAAGCTTTCTTT. The V gene is TRBV27, the J gene TRBJ1-1; 11 bases match TRBD1. This CDR3 has 16 amino acids. Per the germline V gene, CDR1 is MNHEY and CDR2 is SMNVEV (reference sequence). With V trimmed by 2 bases and J by 1 base, 3 bases remained unmatched.

The chain joins TRBV12-3 or TRBV12-4 to TRBJ1-6, with D hard to call. This CDR3 comprises 11 residues. The V gene lost 5 bases and the J gene lost 7 bases, with 3 bases spanning the gap. CDR3 region: CASSANSPLHF. The CDR3 DNA sequence: TGTGCCAGCAGTGCCAATTCACCCCTCCACTTT.

The chain carries TRBV30 and TRBJ1-1; D is perhaps TRBD1 (5 bases). The CDR3 has 12 residues. Germline V CDR1 and CDR2: GTSNPN, SVGIG (reference sequence). V lost 3 bases and J lost 3, with 8 bases in between. The CDR3 region has the DNA TGTGCCTGGAGGGGGGGTGACACTGAAGCTTTCTTT. This codes for CAWRGGDTEAFF.

The V call is TRBV28, the J call TRBJ1-2; a weak D match, TRBD1 (6 bases). Germline assignment: CDR1 MDHEN and CDR2 SYDVKM. The V and J ends lost 9 bases and 4 bases respectively, with 12 bases between them. CDR3 length equals 12 residues. The CDR3 nucleotides are TGTGCCAGTAGACAGGACGGCTATGGCTACACCTTC. Protein: CASRQDGYGYTF.

The chain joins TRBV29-1 to TRBJ2-4; TRBD2 is a possible D gene (5 bases). Trimming shortened V by 7 bases and J by 8 bases, and 15 bases separated the two germline ends. Germline V lookup: CDR1 SQVTM, CDR2 ANQGSEA. The CDR3 has 12 amino acids. The CDR3 protein is CSGGDLGDIQYF. CDR3 nucleotides: TGCAGCGGAGGCGATCTGGGAGACATTCAGTACTTC.